These T cell receptor beta chains were read from a single sample in a study of beta chain features in type 1 diabetes. Generated by immunoSEQ multiplex PCR, the TCRdb table keeps only in-frame clones and is missing some. Here the sample spans about 140,000 clones, less than 11% being singletons. Specimen: naive CD4+ T cells from blood. The receptor source for this set is a man in his late teens or twenties in good health. Both conserved end residues are part of each CDR3. A D gene is named only where the DNA matches it firmly. The listing skips clone size in some rows; elsewhere it reads once, few, many or a size class.

d_gene	abundance	v_gene	j_gene	CDR3nt	CDR3aa
-	few	TRBV6-5	TRBJ1-1	TGTGCCAGCAGTTACTCGTTCCGGGGGGCCGACACTGAAGCTTTCTTT	CASSYSFRGADTEAFF
-	few	TRBV6-4	TRBJ1-6	TGTGCCAGCAGTTCGGACGGACAGAATTCACCCCTCCACTTT	CASSSDGQNSPLHF
-	few	TRBV30	TRBJ2-3	TGTGCCTGGAGTATAGGGGACACACACACAGATACGCAGTATTTT	CAWSIGDTHTDTQYF
TRBD1	-	TRBV6-5	TRBJ1-2	TGTGCCAGCAGTTACTCGACAGGACAGGGTTTTGGCTACACCTTC	CASSYSTGQGFGYTF
-	once	TRBV5-4	TRBJ2-1	TGCGCCAGCAGCCAAGATATCCGGAGATCATTCAATGAGCAGTTCTTC	CASSQDIRRSFNEQFF
TRBD2	-	TRBV4-2	TRBJ2-3	TGTGCCAGCAGCCAAGGACTAGCGGGGGGCCACGCAGATACGCAGTATTTT	CASSQGLAGGHADTQYF
-	-	TRBV6-1	TRBJ1-2	TGTGCCAGCACCTTGACAGGTCGGAACTATGGCTACACCTTC	CASTLTGRNYGYTF
TRBD1	-	TRBV16	TRBJ2-7	TGTGCCAGCAGCCAAGGAGGAATGGGGACAGTCAGCTACGAGCAGTACTTC	CASSQGGMGTVSYEQYF
-	-	TRBV19	TRBJ2-7	TGTGCCAGTAGTCCGGACTACAGGAGCTACGAGCAGTACTTC	CASSPDYRSYEQYF
TRBD1	-	TRBV29-1	TRBJ1-2	TGCAGCGCACGGACAGGGCTTAACTATGGCTACACCTTC	CSARTGLNYGYTF
TRBD2	-	TRBV7-3	TRBJ2-1	TGTGCCAGCAGCCCGGGACTAGCTTCCTACAATGAGCAGTTCTTC	CASSPGLASYNEQFF
-	-	TRBV12-1	TRBJ2-5	TGTGCCAGCAGCTCTTCACGGACTAGCGGGGGGGTGGAGACCCAGTACTTC	CASSSSRTSGGVETQYF
TRBD2	-	TRBV14	TRBJ2-1	TGTGCCAGCAGCCGTAGGAGCGGGGGGTATTACAATGAGCAGTTCTTC	CASSRRSGGYYNEQFF
-	-	TRBV2	TRBJ2-7	TGTGCCAGCAGTGACAGGGGCTACGAGCAGTACTTC	CASSDRGYEQYF